This record covers a single T cell receptor beta chain. This specimen belongs to a study of radiotherapy plus CTLA-4 blockade in lung cancer. With V trimmed by 11 bases and J by 6 bases, 13 bases remained unmatched. The CDR3 extends over 14 amino acids. CDR1 and CDR2 from the germline V gene are SNHLY and FYNNEI. Using immunoSEQ multiplex PCR, the repertoire was profiled, and TCRdb retains in-frame clones only, with some absent. The data hold about 100,000 clones, with roughly four fifths observed a single time. Sequenced material: peripheral blood, taken from a patient treated with radiotherapy plus ipilimumab. The chain joins TRBV2 to TRBJ2-7; TRBD1 matches 10 bases. The receptor was derived from a human donor with non-small cell lung cancer who had stable disease on radiotherapy plus ipilimumab. CDR3 nucleotides: TGTGCCGGAGTAGGACAGGGGGTAAACGGCGAGCAGTACTTC. Amino acid sequence: CAGVGQGVNGEQYF.